The clone carrying this TCR beta chain has only a few counts. The sample comes from a study of fetal regulatory T cell absence and autoimmunity. Study summary: The IPEX patients lacked clinical diabetes but had exocrine pancreas autoimmunity.

The survey-level immunoSEQ assay was used. The assay was immunoSEQ multiplex PCR, and TCRdb's table has in-frame clones only and misses some. The sample consists of about 95,000 clones, approximately 79% of them appearing once. The CDR3 sequence is 13 residues long. V lost 4 bases, J lost 7 bases, and 10 bases lay in between. The V gene's germline CDR1 is MNHNS and CDR2 SASEGT. The rearrangement links TRBV6-1 to TRBJ1-4; D remains ambiguous. Sample: pancreas tissue. The TCR originated in a male donor with IPEX syndrome. The CDR3 DNA reads as TGTGCCAGCAGTGTTGGTCAGACTGAAAAACTGTTTTTT. Encoded protein: CASSVGQTEKLFF.